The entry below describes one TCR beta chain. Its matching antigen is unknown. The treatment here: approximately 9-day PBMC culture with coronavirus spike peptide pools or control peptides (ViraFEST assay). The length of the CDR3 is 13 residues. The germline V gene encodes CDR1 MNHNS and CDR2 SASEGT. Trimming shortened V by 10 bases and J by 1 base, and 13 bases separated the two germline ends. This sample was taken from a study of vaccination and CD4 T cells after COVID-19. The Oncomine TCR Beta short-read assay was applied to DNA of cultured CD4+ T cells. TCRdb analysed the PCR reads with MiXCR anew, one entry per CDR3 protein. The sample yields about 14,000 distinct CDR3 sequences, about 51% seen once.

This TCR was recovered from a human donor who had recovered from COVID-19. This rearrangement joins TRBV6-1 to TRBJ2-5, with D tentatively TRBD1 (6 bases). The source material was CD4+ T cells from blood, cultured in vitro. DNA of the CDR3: TGTGCCACTCGGACAGCCGGCCAAGAGACCCAGTACTTC. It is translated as CATRTAGQETQYF.